This is a list of T cell receptor beta chains from one sample in a study of cytomegalovirus exposure and HLA in healthy donors. The assay was immunoSEQ multiplex PCR, and TCRdb's table has in-frame clones only and misses some. The data contain over 90,000 clones, approximately 79% of them singletons. Sequenced input: PBMCs. The receptors were gathered from a man in his fifties in good health and CMV-seropositive. CDR3s include the opening cysteine and the closing phenylalanine or tryptophan. D genes are given only for firm matches. Size values are once, few and many counts, or a class for expanded clones, and some rows have none.

- - TRBJ2-7 TRBV9 CASSPTGRAPSSEQYF TGTGCCAGCAGCCCCACAGGGCGGGCGCCATCCTCGGAGCAGTACTTC
TRBD1 few TRBJ2-7 TRBV6-1 CASSEVRTGGDEQYF TGTGCCAGCAGTGAAGTTAGGACAGGGGGCGACGAGCAGTACTTC
- - TRBJ2-7 TRBV7-9 CSSSSIHLSSYEQYF TGTTCCAGCAGCTCCATCCATCTAAGCTCCTACGAGCAGTACTTC
TRBD1 few TRBJ1-2 TRBV5-6 CASSLDSRGFYGYTF TGTGCCAGCAGCTTGGATAGCAGGGGGTTTTATGGCTACACCTTC
TRBD1 - TRBJ2-7 TRBV10-3 CAISRGGHEQYF TGTGCCATCAGTCGAGGGGGCCACGAGCAGTACTTC
- - TRBJ2-7 TRBV7-2 CASSLGAVPSYEQYF TGTGCCAGCAGCTTAGGAGCGGTGCCTTCCTACGAGCAGTACTTC
- - TRBJ1-6 TRBV19 CASSRRSPGSPLHF TGTGCCAGTAGTAGGAGATCTCCTGGGTCACCCCTCCACTTT
- - TRBJ2-3 TRBV5-1 CASSFGTDTQYF TGCGCCAGCAGCTTCGGGACAGATACGCAGTATTTT
- - TRBJ1-5 TRBV4-2 CASSQDRGQPQHF TGTGCCAGCAGCCAAGATCGAGGTCAGCCCCAGCATTTT
- - TRBJ1-1 TRBV13 CASSPRVALNTEAFF TGTGCCAGCAGCCCCCGGGTCGCCTTGAACACTGAAGCTTTCTTT
TRBD1 - TRBJ2-7 TRBV6-5 CASSYSKAQGRDEQYF TGTGCCAGCAGTTACTCGAAGGCACAGGGGCGCGACGAGCAGTACTTC
- - TRBJ2-1 TRBV28 CASSSPSLRGGNNEQFF TGTGCCAGCAGTTCCCCCTCCCTGCGCGGAGGGAACAATGAGCAGTTCTTC
TRBD2 - TRBJ2-3 TRBV18 CASSPLAGSTDTQYF TGTGCCAGCTCACCACTAGCGGGGAGCACAGATACGCAGTATTTT
TRBD1 - TRBJ2-1 TRBV25-1 CASSGTFGQGAGNEQFF TGTGCCAGCAGTGGCACCTTTGGACAGGGGGCTGGAAATGAGCAGTTCTTC
TRBD1 - TRBJ2-2 TRBV7-3 CASSLLGQGLAGELFF TGTGCCAGCAGCTTACTAGGACAGGGCTTAGCCGGGGAGCTGTTTTTT
- once TRBJ1-5 TRBV10-3 CAISEGGSSNQPQHF TGTGCCATCAGTGAGGGAGGGAGTAGCAATCAGCCCCAGCATTTT
- - TRBJ2-7 TRBV11-3 CASSHSGQSYEQYF TGTGCCAGCAGCCATTCTGGACAGAGCTACGAGCAGTACTTC
- - TRBJ1-6 TRBV7-9 CASSLDMKNSPLHF TGTGCCAGCAGCTTGGACATGAAGAATTCACCCCTCCACTTT
- - TRBJ1-1 TRBV6-5 CASSYGRANTEAFF TGTGCCAGCAGTTATGGGCGGGCGAACACTGAAGCTTTCTTT
TRBD2 - TRBJ2-7 TRBV7-2 CASSLFAGGLYEQYF TGTGCCAGCAGCTTATTCGCGGGAGGGCTTTACGAGCAGTACTTC
- - TRBJ1-5 TRBV27 CASSLSVGQPQHF TGTGCCAGCAGTTTATCAGTCGGTCAGCCCCAGCATTTT
- - TRBJ2-5 TRBV11-1 CASRFGEGLQETQYF TGTGCCAGCAGGTTCGGTGAGGGTCTCCAAGAGACCCAGTACTTC
- - TRBJ1-6 TRBV9 CASSVGQGNNSPLHF TGTGCCAGCAGCGTCGGACAAGGGAATAATTCACCCCTCCACTTT
- - TRBJ1-1 TRBV30 CAWSALGQQNTEAFF TGTGCCTGGAGTGCCTTAGGACAGCAGAACACTGAAGCTTTCTTT
TRBD2 - TRBJ2-2 TRBV7-3 CASSSSAGWAGELFF TGTGCCAGCAGTTCTTCAGCGGGATGGGCCGGGGAGCTGTTTTTT
- few TRBJ1-2 TRBV10-3 CAISERPGDNYGYTF TGTGCCATCAGTGAGCGGCCAGGGGATAACTATGGCTACACCTTC
TRBD1 - TRBJ2-7 TRBV5-4 CASSSFGQGALYEQYF TGTGCCAGCAGCTCCTTCGGACAGGGGGCATTATACGAGCAGTACTTC
- few TRBJ1-2 TRBV6-1 CASHPPIRAYGYTF TGTGCCAGCCACCCTCCCATCCGCGCATATGGCTACACCTTC
TRBD1 - TRBJ1-5 TRBV28 CASSLAGGGQPQHF TGTGCCAGCAGTTTAGCAGGGGGCGGTCAGCCCCAGCATTTT
TRBD1 - TRBJ2-5 TRBV4-1 CASSQATGAWETQYF TGCGCCAGCAGCCAAGCGACAGGGGCCTGGGAGACCCAGTACTTC
TRBD1 - TRBJ1-4 TRBV7-8 CASRQGATNEKLFF TGTGCCAGCAGACAGGGGGCAACTAATGAAAAACTGTTTTTT
- - TRBJ2-7 TRBV7-2 CASSLPGAGEQYF TGTGCCAGCAGCTTACCAGGGGCAGGGGAGCAGTACTTC
- - TRBJ1-1 TRBV27 CASSTRVVNTEAFF TGTGCCAGCAGCACGAGGGTGGTGAACACTGAAGCTTTCTTT
TRBD1 - TRBJ2-5 TRBV7-2 CASSLLPPGQQETQYF TGTGCCAGCAGCTTACTACCGCCGGGACAGCAAGAGACCCAGTACTTC
- - TRBJ2-1 TRBV2 CASSEAPRNRQFF TGTGCCAGCAGTGAAGCCCCTAGAAATCGGCAGTTCTTC
- - TRBJ2-3 TRBV28 CASSFSGRTAGTDTQYF TGTGCCAGCAGTTTTTCAGGCAGAACAGCAGGCACAGATACGCAGTATTTT
- - TRBJ1-2 TRBV30 CAWSKYSGDYGYTF TGTGCCTGGAGTAAATACTCAGGGGACTATGGCTACACCTTC
TRBD2 - TRBJ2-5 TRBV2 CASSDTRTSLQETQYF TGTGCCAGCAGTGATACTCGGACTAGTCTCCAAGAGACCCAGTACTTC
- - TRBJ2-2 TRBV10-3 CAIRTRDTNTGELFF TGTGCCATCAGGACCCGGGACACTAACACCGGGGAGCTGTTTTTT
- - TRBJ2-5 TRBV5-4 CASSPAGQETQYF TGTGCCAGCAGCCCGGCGGGACAAGAGACCCAGTACTTC
- - TRBJ2-2 TRBV7-2 CASSLDLDNTGELFF TGTGCCAGCAGCTTAGACCTAGACAACACCGGGGAGCTGTTTTTT
TRBD1 - TRBJ2-3 TRBV7-8 CASSLEGQAHTQYF TGTGCCAGCAGCTTAGAAGGACAGGCCCATACGCAGTATTTT
TRBD1 - TRBJ2-3 TRBV5-1 CATGAGTGAGDTQYF TGCGCCACGGGGGCCGGGACAGGGGCTGGAGATACGCAGTATTTT
TRBD1 - TRBJ2-7 TRBV7-9 CASSSDRVFYEQYF TGTGCCAGCAGCTCCGACAGGGTCTTCTACGAGCAGTACTTC
TRBD2 - TRBJ2-3 TRBV19 CASSIARGADTQYF TGTGCCAGTAGTATCGCTCGGGGGGCAGATACGCAGTATTTT
TRBD1 - TRBJ2-5 TRBV15 CATSTNGQGNQETQYF TGTGCCACCAGCACAAACGGACAGGGGAATCAAGAGACCCAGTACTTC
- - TRBJ2-7 TRBV19 CASSIGERRDEQYF TGTGCCAGTAGTATCGGGGAGCGGCGCGATGAGCAGTACTTC
TRBD1 few TRBJ1-6 TRBV4-3 CASSQAGQGTGSPLHF TGCGCCAGCAGCCAAGCGGGACAGGGGACAGGCTCACCCCTCCACTTT
- - TRBJ2-1 TRBV21-1 CASSKSIPGTGPYNEQFF TGTGCCAGCAGCAAATCCATACCCGGGACAGGGCCCTACAATGAGCAGTTCTTC